The T cell receptor beta chain under discussion was sequenced for a study of blood T cell repertoires in COVID-19. The V and J ends lost 0 bases and 9 bases, in that order; junction bases with no gene match: 9. The CDR3 length is 15 residues. Germline CDR1 is SGDLS and CDR2 is YYNGEE. TCRdb's table, derived via immunoSEQ multiplex PCR, lists solely in-frame clones and lacks some. The sample holds 65,000 to 70,000 clones, 75% to 95% seen once. The sequence came from a human donor with active COVID-19. The donor label of this sample is uncertain. The sample comprised peripheral blood. The chain links TRBV9 to TRBJ2-1, with 7 bases fitting TRBD2. CDR3 sequence (DNA): TGTGCCAGCAGCGTAGAGACTAGCCTCCTGTCTGAGCAGTTCTTC. Translating it yields CASSVETSLLSEQFF.